These 15 T cell receptor beta chains were all obtained from the same sample, sequenced in a study of PD-1 blockade in classical Hodgkin lymphoma. Libraries were prepared by immunoSEQ multiplex PCR; TCRdb keeps only in-frame clonotypes and omits some of them. Of over 8,000 clones listed, 87% were seen once; the top ten hold approximately 25%. Time point reported: cycle 4 day 1 (C4D1), after more than five weeks of nivolumab. In every patient, relapse followed autologous stem cell transplantation, while exposure to brentuximab vedotin differed. Source: peripheral blood mononuclear cells (PBMCs), taken before the fourth cycle of nivolumab. These receptors were collected from a human donor with classical Hodgkin lymphoma.

V usage is TRBV23-1 and J usage is TRBJ2-7, with D perhaps being TRBD1 or TRBD2 (5 bases each). TRBV23-1 is designated an ORF whose function remains uncertain. V was shortened by 8 bases and J by 7 bases, with 15 bases between the two germline ends. The CDR3 loop spans 12 amino acids. This chain's CDR3 is CASGTTAVEQYF. CDR3 nucleotides: TGCGCCAGCGGGACGACAGCGGTTGAGCAGTACTTC.

The chain links TRBV20-1 to TRBJ2-3; 7 bases are shared with TRBD2. Germline V gene lookup returns CDR1 DFQATT and CDR2 SNEGSKA (reference sequence). V shed 6 bases and J 14 bases; nucleotides not matched to a gene: 11. The CDR3 covers 11 residues. This CDR3 reads CSARRTSLLYF. CDR3 in DNA: TGCAGTGCAAGGAGGACTAGTCTCCTGTATTTT.

This chain connects TRBV15 to TRBJ2-5, with 15 positions matching TRBD2. V lost 4 bases and J lost 0; bases outside the gene matches: 6. The CDR3 totals 18 residues. The germline V gene encodes CDR1 LNHNV and CDR2 YYDKDF (reference sequence). Here the CDR3 DNA reads TGTGCCACCAGCATGGGACTAGCGGGGGGACCGTACCAAGAGACCCAGTACTTC. This codes for CATSMGLAGGPYQETQYF.

CDR3 nucleotides: TGTGCCAGCAGTAAAGGCAGGCAAGAGACCCAGTACTTC. It yields the protein CASSKGRQETQYF. The chain uses TRBV6-5 and TRBJ2-5, with no clear D. Germline V gives CDR1 MNHEY, CDR2 SVGAGI. The CDR3 sequence is 13 residues long. V shed 5 bases and J shed 2 bases, with 9 bases lying between them.

V usage is TRBV5-8 and J usage is TRBJ2-3; tentative D call: TRBD1 (5 bases). The CDR3 is 16 amino acids. Germline CDR1 SGHTS, CDR2 YDEGEE. The V gene lost 1 base and the J gene lost 0 bases, with 12 bases spanning the gap. The CDR3 is CASSLLGRESTDTQYF. The CDR3 bases are TGTGCCAGCAGCTTGCTCGGCAGGGAAAGCACAGATACGCAGTATTTT. Supplemented by reference TRBV5-8 and TRBJ2-3, the full variable domain reads EAGVTQSPTHLIKTRGQQATLRCSPISGHTSVYWYQQALGLGLQFLLWYDEGEERNRGNFPPRFSGRQFPNYSSELNVNALELEDSALYLCASSLLGRESTDTQYFGPGTRLTVL.

V and J are TRBV28 and TRBJ2-1; D is unclear. V shed 5 bases and J shed 6 bases, with 17 bases lying between them. The CDR3 has 15 amino acids. Germline V gene sequence: CDR1 MDHEN, CDR2 SYDVKM. CDR3 sequence: CASSPYIGAPNEQFF. The CDR3 DNA follows: TGTGCCAGCAGTCCCTATATCGGAGCCCCCAATGAGCAGTTCTTC.

CDR3 amino acids: CASRVADTQYF. In DNA, the CDR3 is TGTGCCAGCAGGGTGGCAGATACGCAGTATTTT. The chain employs TRBV2 and TRBJ2-3; D is ambiguous. V lost 6 bases to trimming and J lost 4 bases, with 5 bases between them. The CDR3 has 11 residues. The germline gives CDR1 SNHLY, CDR2 FYNNEI.

This clone was recorded once. The V call is TRBV11-2, the J call TRBJ2-3, with D tentatively TRBD2 (7 bases). The V and J ends lost 4 bases and 2 bases respectively, with 16 bases between them. From germline, CDR1 is SGHAT and CDR2 FQNNGV. There are 16 residues in the CDR3. As DNA, the CDR3 is TGTGCCAGCAGCTCTCGTAGGGGGACTAACACAGATACGCAGTATTTT. Its translation: CASSSRRGTNTDTQYF.

The rearrangement links TRBV23-1 to TRBJ1-5; D might be TRBD1 (5 bases). TRBV23-1 is treated as an ORF (open reading frame) with a function not yet certain. The CDR3 consists of 22 residues. V was clipped by 3 bases and J by 0 bases, with 30 bases between them. CDR3 protein: CASSHPPRGPQQWGDSNQPQHF. CDR3 coding DNA: TGCGCCAGCAGTCACCCGCCTCGAGGGCCCCAACAGTGGGGGGATAGCAATCAGCCCCAGCATTTT.

V is TRBV5-1 and J is TRBJ1-2; D gene uncertain. This CDR3 is built from 16 residues. V lost 4 bases to trimming and J lost 0 bases, with 16 bases between them. The germline CDR1 and CDR2 sequences are SGHRS and YFSETQ. The CDR3 spells CASSQRSQDPNYGYTF. In DNA, the CDR3 is TGCGCCAGCAGCCAGAGGAGTCAGGATCCTAACTATGGCTACACCTTC. The variable domain in full, completed from reference TRBV5-1 and TRBJ1-2, reads KAGVTQTPRYLIKTRGQQVTLSCSPISGHRSVSWYQQTPGQGLQFLFEYFSETQRNKGNFPGRFSGRQFSNSRSEMNVSTLELGDSALYLCASSQRSQDPNYGYTFGSGTRLTVV.

This clone is medium-sized (0.01 to 0.1%) by share. The chain links TRBV7-6 to TRBJ2-7, with D perhaps matching TRBD2 (6 bases). Germline CDR1 and CDR2: SGHVS and FNYEAQ. The CDR3 is made up of 16 amino acids. V gave up 1 base and J gave up 0 bases, with 13 bases separating them. The CDR3 bases are TGTGCCAGCAGCTTAGAGCAGGAGGGGAGCTCCTACGAGCAGTACTTC. Translating it yields CASSLEQEGSSYEQYF.

The genes are TRBV7-9 and TRBJ1-1; D not certain. Germline CDR1 SEHNR, CDR2 FQNEAQ (reference sequence). The V and J ends lost 1 base and 1 base respectively, with 10 bases between them. This CDR3 contains 15 residues. CDR3 protein: CASSLGAQKNTEAFF. For the CDR3, the DNA is TGTGCCAGCAGCTTAGGGGCGCAAAAGAACACTGAAGCTTTCTTT.

This clone is termed large. The chain uses TRBV6-6 and TRBJ1-3; D is possibly TRBD1 (5 bases). Trimming cost V 9 bases and J 4 bases, with 19 bases left between them. Per germline, CDR1 MNHNY and CDR2 SVGAGI (reference sequence). This CDR3 has 15 amino acids. DNA for the CDR3: TGTGCCAGTTCCAGGGTGAGGGTTTTAGGAAACACCATATATTTT. It translates to CASSRVRVLGNTIYF.

The genes are TRBV7-2 and TRBJ2-7; possibly TRBD1 or TRBD2 for D (7 bases each). Germline V gene sequence: CDR1 SGHTA, CDR2 FQGNSA. Trimming left V 2 bases short and J 3 bases short, with 14 bases between. This CDR3 has 15 amino acids. For the CDR3, the DNA is TGTGCCAGCAGCTTAATAACAGGGGAGGGCTACGAGCAGTACTTC. Translated: CASSLITGEGYEQYF.

This clone occurred a few times. J is TRBJ1-1 and V is TRBV4-1, with D possibly being TRBD1 (6 bases). Germline V CDR1 and CDR2: MGHRA, YSYEKL. The V and J ends lost 3 bases and 3 bases respectively, with 11 bases between them. CDR3 length: 14 residues. CDR3 protein: CASSHRTEDTEAFF. DNA of the CDR3: TGCGCCAGCAGCCATCGGACAGAGGACACTGAAGCTTTCTTT.